This paragraph covers one T cell receptor beta chain sequence. The data derive from a study of blood T cell repertoires in COVID-19. On the study more broadly: T cells, B-cell-depleted T cells, or PBMCs provided the cDNA or gDNA that served as material.

The protocol was immunoSEQ multiplex PCR, while the TCRdb copy is restricted to in-frame clones and leaves out a portion. This table holds some 70,000 clones, about nine tenths found once. This TCR was recovered from a human donor in a cohort sampled during active COVID-19. The sequencing input was peripheral blood.

CDR3 sequence (DNA): TGTGCCAGCAGCGTCTCACAGAGTAGGACTGAAGCTTTCTTT. It is translated as CASSVSQSRTEAFF. This chain joins TRBV5-6 and TRBJ1-1; no firm D call. The CDR3 sequence is 14 residues long. The ends were cut back, 4 bases at V and 5 bases at J, with 15 bases in the middle. Germline CDR1 is SGHDT and CDR2 is YYEEEE.